This T cell receptor beta chain was recorded in a study of cytomegalovirus exposure and HLA in healthy donors. About this clone: As yet, its antigen is unknown.

Study conclusions and caveats: Researchers counted around 160 TCR beta chains as cytomegalovirus-associated.

Primers: 60 Vbeta forward and 13 Jbeta reverse. Clones were read by immunoSEQ multiplex PCR, and TCRdb kept only the in-frame ones, dropping some. The table shows around 170,000 clones, with 75% to 90% occurring only once. V shed 3 bases and J shed 5 bases, with 14 bases lying between them. From germline, CDR1 is ENHRY and CDR2 SYGVKD. This CDR3 contains 16 residues. This receptor was obtained from a man in his forties in good health and CMV-seropositive. Sequencing was done on a sample of PBMCs. The chain employs TRBV10-3 and TRBJ1-6; D is possibly TRBD1 (6 bases). The CDR3 nucleotides read TGTGCCATCAGTGAACAGGGATTCGGACATAATTCACCCCTCCACTTT. Translating it yields CAISEQGFGHNSPLHF.